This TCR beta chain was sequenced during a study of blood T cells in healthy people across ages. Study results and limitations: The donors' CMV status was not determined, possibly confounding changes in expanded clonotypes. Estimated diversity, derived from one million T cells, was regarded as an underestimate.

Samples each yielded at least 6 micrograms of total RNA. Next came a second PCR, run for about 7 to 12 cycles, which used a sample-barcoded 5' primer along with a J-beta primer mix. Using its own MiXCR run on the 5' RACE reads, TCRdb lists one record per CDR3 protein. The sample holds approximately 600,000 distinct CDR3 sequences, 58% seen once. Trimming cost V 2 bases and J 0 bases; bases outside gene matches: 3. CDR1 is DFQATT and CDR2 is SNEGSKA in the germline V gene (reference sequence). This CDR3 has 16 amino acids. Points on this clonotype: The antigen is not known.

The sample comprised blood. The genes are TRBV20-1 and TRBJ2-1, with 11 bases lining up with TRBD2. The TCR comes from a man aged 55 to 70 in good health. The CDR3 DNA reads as TGCAGTGCTAGACACCTAGCGGGGGGCTCCTACAATGAGCAGTTCTTC. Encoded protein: CSARHLAGGSYNEQFF.